One sample yielded the 7 T cell receptor beta chains listed below, sequenced in a study of T cells expressing NK-cell markers (dated by TCRdb to between 2020 and 2021). The receptor library was made with 5' RACE. Data came from an Illumina HiSeq 2000. TCRdb reprocessed the reads, reporting each CDR3 protein sequence once and no DNA. This sample's table has entries for 300,000 or so distinct CDR3 sequences. The leading ten clones occupy roughly 4.2% of the sample. The specimen was blood T cells: a sorted CD56 or NKG2C T cell subset, CD4+ or CD8+ T cells, or bulk PBMC T cells (not recorded which). The receptor source for this set is a woman between 18 and 75 years old in good health.

The chain links TRBV5-1 to TRBJ1-1; TCRdb's D call of TRBD1 is untestable without DNA. From germline, CDR1 is SGHRS and CDR2 YFSETQ. The CDR3 loop spans 12 amino acids. The CDR3 reads CASSRDRAEAFF.

The chain couples TRBV11-2 to TRBJ1-5. CDR1 and CDR2 from the germline V gene are SGHAT and FQNNGV. The CDR3 covers 18 residues. The CDR3 loop is CASSLKVATRIYNQPQHF.

The rearrangement uses TRBV5-1 and TRBJ2-3; checking the TCRdb D call of TRBD2 is not possible without DNA. Germline CDR1 is SGHRS and CDR2 is YFSETQ. This CDR3 spans 17 amino acids. The CDR3 loop is CASSLAGLAGVPDTQYF.

The chain combines TRBV5-4 with TRBJ1-2; absent DNA, TCRdb's TRBD1 call cannot be checked. The length of the CDR3 is 14 residues. The germline CDR1 and CDR2 sequences are SGHNT and YYREEE (reference sequence). The CDR3 sequence: CASSGGQFVGGYTF.

V usage is TRBV5-4 and J usage is TRBJ2-7. Germline V gene data show CDR1 as SGHNT and CDR2 as YYREEE (reference sequence). The CDR3 is 13 residues long. This CDR3 is CASSWDTSYEQYF.

The rearrangement joins TRBV7-9 to TRBJ2-5; the TRBD1 assignment by TCRdb is unverifiable without DNA. The CDR3 extends over 14 amino acids. Germline CDR1 reads SEHNR; CDR2 reads FQNEAQ (reference sequence). CDR3 amino acids: CASSTDRVDETQYF.

CDR3 region: CASSSGGLPQHF. This chain uses TRBV12-3 or TRBV12-4 with TRBJ1-5; the TCRdb call, TRBD1, lacks DNA for checking. This CDR3 spans 12 amino acids.